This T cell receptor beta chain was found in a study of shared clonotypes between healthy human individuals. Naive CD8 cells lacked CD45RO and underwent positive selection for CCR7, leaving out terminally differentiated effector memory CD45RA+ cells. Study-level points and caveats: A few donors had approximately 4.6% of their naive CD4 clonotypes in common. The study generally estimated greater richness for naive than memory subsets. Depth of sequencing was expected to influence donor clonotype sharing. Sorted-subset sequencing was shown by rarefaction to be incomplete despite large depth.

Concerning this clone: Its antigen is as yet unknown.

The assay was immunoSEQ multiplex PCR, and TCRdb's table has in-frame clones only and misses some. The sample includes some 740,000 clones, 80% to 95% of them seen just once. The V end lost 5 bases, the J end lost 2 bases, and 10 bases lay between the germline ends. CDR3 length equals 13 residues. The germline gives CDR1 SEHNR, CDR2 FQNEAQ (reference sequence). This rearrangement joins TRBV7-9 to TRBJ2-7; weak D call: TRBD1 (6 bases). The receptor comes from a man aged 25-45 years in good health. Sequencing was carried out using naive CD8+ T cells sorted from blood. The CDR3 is CASSRDTAYEQYF. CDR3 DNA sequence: TGTGCCAGCAGCCGGGACACGGCCTACGAGCAGTACTTC.